This T cell receptor beta chain derives from a study of human T cells and chemical hapten exposure. On this clonotype: Its antigen is undetermined.

Germline V lookup: CDR1 MNHEY, CDR2 SMNVEV (reference sequence). There are 14 residues in the CDR3. V was pared by 2 bases and J by 0 bases, with 7 bases between. Study-wide findings and caveats: TCRs at a frequency above 1 in 1000 stayed unchanged with DPC sensitization. Versus controls, significantly more large CDR3 similarity clusters arose from expanded TCRs.

Time point of the sample: patch test 3, about 24 weeks after DPC sensitization. Documented treatment: therapeutic diphenylcyclopropenone sensitization with weekly scalp DPC. Suited to DPC and affected by alopecia, the donors ranged from 18 to 70 years old. MiXCR was run by TCRdb on the RACE reads, yielding one entry per CDR3 protein. Of about 110,000 distinct CDR3 sequences listed, around 34% were seen once; the top ten hold around 2.7%. The rearrangement uses TRBV27 and TRBJ1-2; D is unclear. Sequenced here: whole blood, sampled in connection with sensitization to the hapten diphenylcyclopropenone (DPC). This receptor was taken from a man aged 35 to 55 with alopecia areata. Some clones in this sample may be carry-over from other donors' samples. The DNA of the CDR3 is TGTGCCAGCAGTTTACGGCACGCTAACTATGGCTACACCTTC. It specifies CASSLRHANYGYTF.